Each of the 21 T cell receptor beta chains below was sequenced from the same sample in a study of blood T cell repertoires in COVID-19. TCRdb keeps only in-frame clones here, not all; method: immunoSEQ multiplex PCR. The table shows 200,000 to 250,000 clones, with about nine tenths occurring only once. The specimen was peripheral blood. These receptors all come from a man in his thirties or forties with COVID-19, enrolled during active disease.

CDR3 DNA: TGCAGTGCTAGTGGTCAGATAAGCAATCAGCCCCAGCATTTT. This codes for CSASGQISNQPQHF. The chain has TRBV20-1 and TRBJ1-5; D is uncertain. The germline CDR1 and CDR2 sequences are DFQATT and SNEGSKA (reference sequence). Trimming left V 3 bases short and J 1 base short, with 10 bases between. The CDR3 length is 14 residues.

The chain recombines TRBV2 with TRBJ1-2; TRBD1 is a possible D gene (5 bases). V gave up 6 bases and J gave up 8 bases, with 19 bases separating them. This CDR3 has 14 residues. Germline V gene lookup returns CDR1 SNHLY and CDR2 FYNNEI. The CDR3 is CASSDTVPGGGYTF. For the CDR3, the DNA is TGTGCCAGCAGCGACACAGTGCCCGGGGGGGGCTACACCTTC.

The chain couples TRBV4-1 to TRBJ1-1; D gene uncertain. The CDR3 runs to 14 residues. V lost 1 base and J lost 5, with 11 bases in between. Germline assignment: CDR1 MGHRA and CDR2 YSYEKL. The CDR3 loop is CASSQGTTGTEAFF. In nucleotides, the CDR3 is TGCGCCAGCAGCCAAGGGACGACGGGGACTGAAGCTTTCTTT.

Here the CDR3 DNA reads TGTGCCAGCAGCATAAGACAGAGACCCTACGAGCAGTACTTC. It yields the protein CASSIRQRPYEQYF. V and J are TRBV5-4 and TRBJ2-7; TRBD1 might be the D (5 bases). There are 14 residues in the CDR3. Germline CDR1 is SGHNT and CDR2 is YYREEE (reference sequence). Trimming pared 4 bases from V and 2 bases from J, leaving 13 bases between.

CDR3 protein: CASSLGDSLNGYTF. The CDR3 DNA reads TGTGCCAGCAGCTTGGGGGACTCCCTCAATGGCTACACCTTC. The chain is built from TRBV5-6 and TRBJ1-2; weak D call: TRBD1 (5 bases). With 0 bases removed from V and 6 bases from J, the gap between germline ends came to 12 bases. The CDR3 covers 14 residues. The germline gives CDR1 SGHDT, CDR2 YYEEEE.

The CDR3 nucleotides read TGTGCCAGCAGTTACAGGCAGGGGGTCGATCAATACGAGCAGTACTTC. Amino acids: CASSYRQGVDQYEQYF. The chain combines TRBV6-6 with TRBJ2-7; 7 bases align to TRBD1. V shed 2 bases and J 4 bases; nucleotides not matched to a gene: 11. Germline V gene sequence: CDR1 MNHNY, CDR2 SVGAGI (reference sequence). The CDR3 is made up of 16 amino acids.

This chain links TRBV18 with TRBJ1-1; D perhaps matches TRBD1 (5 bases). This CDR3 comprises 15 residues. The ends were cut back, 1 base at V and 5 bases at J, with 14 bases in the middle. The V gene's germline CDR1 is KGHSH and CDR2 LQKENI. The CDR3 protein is CASSPQIGKGTEAFF. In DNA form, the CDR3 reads TGTGCCAGCTCACCACAAATAGGGAAGGGGACTGAAGCTTTCTTT.

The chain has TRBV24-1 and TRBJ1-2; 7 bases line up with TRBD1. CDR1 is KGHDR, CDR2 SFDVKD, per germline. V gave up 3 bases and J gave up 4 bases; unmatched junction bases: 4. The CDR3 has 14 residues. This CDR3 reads CATSDPGQIYGYTF. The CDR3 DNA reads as TGTGCCACCAGTGATCCGGGACAGATCTATGGCTACACCTTC.

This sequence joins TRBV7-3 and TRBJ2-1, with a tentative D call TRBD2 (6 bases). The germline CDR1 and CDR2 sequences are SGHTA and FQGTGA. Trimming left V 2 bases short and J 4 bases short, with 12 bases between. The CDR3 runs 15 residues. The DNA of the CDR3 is TGTGCCAGCAGCTTAGTCGGAGGGACTTACAATGAGCAGTTCTTC. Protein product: CASSLVGGTYNEQFF.

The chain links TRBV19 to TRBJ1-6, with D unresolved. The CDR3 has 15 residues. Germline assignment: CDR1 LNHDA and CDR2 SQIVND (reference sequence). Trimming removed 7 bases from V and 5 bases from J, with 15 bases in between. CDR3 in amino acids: CASNGPEGNNSPLHF. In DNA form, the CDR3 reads TGTGCCAGTAACGGCCCTGAGGGAAATAATTCACCCCTCCACTTT.

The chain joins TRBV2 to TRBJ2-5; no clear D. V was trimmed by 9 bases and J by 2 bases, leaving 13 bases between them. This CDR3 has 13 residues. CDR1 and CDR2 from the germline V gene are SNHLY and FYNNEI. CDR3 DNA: TGTGCCAGTCTTTCCGACATACAAGAGACCCAGTACTTC. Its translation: CASLSDIQETQYF.

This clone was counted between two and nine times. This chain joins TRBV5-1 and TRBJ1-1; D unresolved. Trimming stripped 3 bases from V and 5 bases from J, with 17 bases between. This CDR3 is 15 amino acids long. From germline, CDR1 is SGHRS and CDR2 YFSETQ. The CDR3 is CASSSAGGLGTEAFF. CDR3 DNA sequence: TGCGCCAGCAGCTCGGCGGGCGGGTTGGGAACTGAAGCTTTCTTT.

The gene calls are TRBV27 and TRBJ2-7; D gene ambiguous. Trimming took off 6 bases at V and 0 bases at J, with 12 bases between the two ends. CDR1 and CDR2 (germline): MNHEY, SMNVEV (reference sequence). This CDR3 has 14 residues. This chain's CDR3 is CASSRGSSSYEQYF. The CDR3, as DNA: TGTGCCAGCAGCAGAGGATCTAGCTCCTACGAGCAGTACTTC.

The CDR3 sequence is CASSLTGPEKLFF. In nucleotides, the CDR3 is TGTGCCAGCTCGCTGACAGGGCCCGAAAAACTGTTTTTT. V is TRBV18 and J is TRBJ1-4, with 7 nucleotides matching TRBD1. The CDR3 contains 13 residues. V gave up 6 bases and J gave up 8 bases; unmatched junction bases: 6. Germline CDR1 KGHSH, CDR2 LQKENI.

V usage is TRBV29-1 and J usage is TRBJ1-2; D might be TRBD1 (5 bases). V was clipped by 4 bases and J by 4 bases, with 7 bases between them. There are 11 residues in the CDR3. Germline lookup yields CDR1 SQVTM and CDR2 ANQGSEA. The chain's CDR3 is CSVAGGYGYTF. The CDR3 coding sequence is TGCAGCGTTGCCGGGGGCTATGGCTACACCTTC.

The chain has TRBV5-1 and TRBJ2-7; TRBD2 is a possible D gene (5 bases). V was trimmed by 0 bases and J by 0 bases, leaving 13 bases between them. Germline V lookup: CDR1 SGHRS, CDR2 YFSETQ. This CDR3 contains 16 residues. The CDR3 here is CASSLDIRGSSYEQYF. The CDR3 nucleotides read TGCGCCAGCAGCTTGGATATAAGAGGGAGCTCCTACGAGCAGTACTTC.

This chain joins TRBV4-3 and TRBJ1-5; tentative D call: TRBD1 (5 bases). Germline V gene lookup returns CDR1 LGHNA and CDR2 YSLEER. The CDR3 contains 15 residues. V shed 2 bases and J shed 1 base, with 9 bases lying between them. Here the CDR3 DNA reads TGCGCCAGCAGCCAAATACCAGGGAGCAATCAGCCCCAGCATTTT. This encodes CASSQIPGSNQPQHF.

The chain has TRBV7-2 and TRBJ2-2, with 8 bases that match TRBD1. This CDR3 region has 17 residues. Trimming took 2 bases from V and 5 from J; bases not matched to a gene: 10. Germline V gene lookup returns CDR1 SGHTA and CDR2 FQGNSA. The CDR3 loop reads CASSLIGTGRLTGELFF. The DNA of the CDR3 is TGTGCCAGCAGCTTAATCGGGACAGGCAGGTTGACCGGGGAGCTGTTTTTT.

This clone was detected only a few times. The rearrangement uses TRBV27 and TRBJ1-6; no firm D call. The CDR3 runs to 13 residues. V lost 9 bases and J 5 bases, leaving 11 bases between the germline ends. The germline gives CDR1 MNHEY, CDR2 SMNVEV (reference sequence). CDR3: CAREGCHNSPLHF. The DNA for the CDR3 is TGTGCCAGGGAGGGTTGCCATAATTCACCCCTCCACTTT.

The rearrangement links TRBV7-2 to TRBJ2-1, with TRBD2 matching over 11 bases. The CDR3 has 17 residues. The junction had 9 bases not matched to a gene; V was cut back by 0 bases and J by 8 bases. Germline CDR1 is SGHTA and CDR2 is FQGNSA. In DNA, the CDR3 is TGTGCCAGCAGCTTAGCGAAGAGAGTAGCGGGGGGGTATGAGCAGTTCTTC. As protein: CASSLAKRVAGGYEQFF.

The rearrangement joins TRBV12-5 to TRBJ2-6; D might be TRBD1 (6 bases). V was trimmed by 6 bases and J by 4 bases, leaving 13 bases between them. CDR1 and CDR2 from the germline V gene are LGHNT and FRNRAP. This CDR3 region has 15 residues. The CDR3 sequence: CASGLTGRGANVLTF. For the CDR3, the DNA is TGTGCTAGTGGCCTAACAGGGAGAGGGGCCAACGTCCTGACTTTC.